This TCR beta chain was documented in a study of early T cells in non-severe SARS-CoV-2 infection. Overall study context: From unsorted whole blood, bulk RNA was sequenced, and the chains remained unpaired.

Study conclusions and caveats: Matching with VDJdb favored anti-spike CD8 responses (missing private and CD4 specificities).

CDR3 length: 16 amino acids. The germline gives CDR1 MDHEN, CDR2 SYDVKM. V trimming: 6 bases; J trimming: 0 bases; junction bases outside the gene matches: 10. Unique molecular identifiers were added to individual cDNA molecules. Each CDR3 protein gets one entry after TCRdb re-called the 5' RACE reads with MiXCR. This table holds more than 45,000 distinct CDR3 sequences, 6.2% found once. This clonotype was recorded many times. Its antigen is still unknown. The input for sequencing was whole blood, taken at baseline. The sequence was collected from an adult who was a healthcare worker with PCR-confirmed SARS-CoV-2 infection or an uninfected control (not recorded which). The chain joins TRBV28 to TRBJ1-1; 7 bases map to TRBD1. This chain's CDR3 is CASRLLATGMNTEAFF. CDR3 coding DNA: TGTGCCAGCAGACTCCTAGCGACAGGGATGAACACTGAAGCTTTCTTT.